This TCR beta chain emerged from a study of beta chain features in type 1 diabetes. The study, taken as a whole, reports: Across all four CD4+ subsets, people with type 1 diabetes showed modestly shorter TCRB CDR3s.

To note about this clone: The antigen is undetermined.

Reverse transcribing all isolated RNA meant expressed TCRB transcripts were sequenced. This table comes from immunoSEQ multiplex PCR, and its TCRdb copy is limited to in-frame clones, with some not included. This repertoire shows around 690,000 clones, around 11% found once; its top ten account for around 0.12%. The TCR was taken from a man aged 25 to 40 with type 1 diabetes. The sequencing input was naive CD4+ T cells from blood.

The CDR3 loop reads CASTTIGQGRNEQYF. The CDR3 DNA sequence: TGTGCCAGCACTACAATCGGCCAGGGAAGGAACGAGCAGTACTTC. The chain links TRBV28 to TRBJ2-7; possible D gene TRBD1, 5 bases. In germline, CDR1 is MDHEN, CDR2 SYDVKM. V gave up 7 bases and J gave up 5 bases, with 21 bases separating them. The CDR3 totals 15 residues.